This T cell receptor beta chain emerged from a study of blood T cell repertoires in COVID-19. Study context: Some COVID-19 samples were acute and others convalescent; all came from the United States, Italy and Spain. PBMCs, B-cell-depleted T cells, or T cells were the source of the cDNA or gDNA that made up the material.

The V gene's germline CDR1 is LNHDA and CDR2 SQIVND (reference sequence). The CDR3 contains 15 residues. The J segment lost 6 bases and the V segment lost 3 bases, leaving 5 bases of the junction unmatched. This clone was detected once. In the study's own analysis: Nucleated cell number was recorded as an estimate derived from reference gene primer amplification. Here immunoSEQ multiplex PCR was the method, and the copy in TCRdb shows in-frame clones only, minus some. V, J and clone size are those of that table, while D and trimming were read from the DNA. The repertoire holds about 130,000 clones, with about 85% as singletons.

Material for sequencing was peripheral blood. The rearrangement uses TRBV19 and TRBJ2-7, with 13 bases identical to TRBD2. The receptor was isolated from an elderly man with active or convalescent COVID-19. The CDR3 DNA follows: TGTGCCAGTAGTATCCGACTAGCGGGAGGTGGCGAGCAGTACTTC. Encoded protein: CASSIRLAGGGEQYF.